The 19 T cell receptor beta chains presented below share a single source sample, sequenced in a study of blood T cell repertoires in COVID-19 (dated by TCRdb to about 2020). The library was prepared using the immunoSEQ multiplex PCR assay. Sourced from immuneACCESS, this table was stored by TCRdb with only in-frame sequences that have V and J called. A share of the clones is absent; for the studies checked, an unresolved V gene accounts for under half, and the remainder has no known explanation. The sample profile shows around 200,000 clones; over 70% of them were found once. The top ten clonotypes cover 5.5% to 7% of the sample. The sequenced material came from peripheral blood. Receptor source: a woman in her seventies with acute or convalescent COVID-19.

There are a few counts of this clone. The gene calls are TRBV19 and TRBJ1-6, with TRBD1 as a possible D gene (5 bases). CDR3 size: 15 residues. Deletions cut 3 bases from V and 8 bases from J, with 14 bases between. In germline, CDR1 is LNHDA, CDR2 SQIVND (reference sequence). CDR3 residues: CASSISTPGDSPLHF. The CDR3 DNA reads TGTGCCAGTAGTATTTCCACCCCGGGGGATTCACCCCTCCACTTT.

This chain uses TRBV19 with TRBJ2-7; D unclear. The germline V gene has CDR1 LNHDA and CDR2 SQIVND (reference sequence). Trimming took off 1 base at V and 1 base at J, with 14 bases between the two ends. There are 16 residues in the CDR3. CDR3 region: CASSIGAAQGSYEQYF. CDR3 sequence (DNA): TGTGCCAGTAGTATAGGGGCAGCTCAAGGATCCTACGAGCAGTACTTC. The whole variable domain, remainder taken from reference TRBV19 and TRBJ2-7, is DGGITQSPKYLFRKEGQNVTLSCEQNLNHDAMYWYRQDPGQGLRLIYYSQIVNDFQKGDIAEGYSVSREKKESFPLTVTSAQKNPTAFYLCASSIGAAQGSYEQYFGPGTRLTVT.

The V and J genes are TRBV7-9 and TRBJ1-2; D remains unclear. Per germline, CDR1 SEHNR and CDR2 FQNEAQ (reference sequence). There are 14 residues in the CDR3. Trimming removed 1 base at V and 0 bases at J, with 6 bases between. The CDR3 loop reads CASSLVPSNYGYTF. The CDR3 nucleotides are TGTGCCAGCAGCTTAGTTCCCTCTAACTATGGCTACACCTTC.

The chain is built from TRBV5-6 and TRBJ2-1; TRBD1 aligns across 7 bases. CDR1 and CDR2 from the germline V gene are SGHDT and YYEEEE. V gave up 4 bases and J gave up 5 bases; unmatched junction bases: 3. The CDR3 is made up of 13 amino acids. CDR3 coding DNA: TGTGCCAGCAGCCCCACAGGGGACAATGAGCAGTTCTTC. Its protein product is CASSPTGDNEQFF.

This clone is a singleton in its sample. The V gene is TRBV15, the J gene TRBJ2-1, with TRBD1 identical over 9 bases. V gave up 5 bases and J gave up 7 bases; unmatched junction bases: 9. CDR3 length equals 15 residues. CDR1 LNHNV and CDR2 YYDKDF come from the germline V gene (reference sequence). The CDR3 loop reads CATSAPGQGWNEQFF. DNA of the CDR3: TGTGCCACCAGCGCACCGGGACAGGGATGGAATGAGCAGTTCTTC.

This chain connects TRBV27 to TRBJ2-7; D gene uncertain. V was pared by 5 bases and J by 7 bases, with 15 bases between. Germline CDR1 is MNHEY and CDR2 is SMNVEV (reference sequence). The CDR3 has 13 residues. The CDR3 here is CASSLPGPSEQYF. The CDR3 nucleotides are TGTGCCAGCAGTCTCCCGGGTCCCTCGGAGCAGTACTTC.

This rearrangement joins TRBV7-9 to TRBJ2-7, with 10 bases matching TRBD2. This CDR3 spans 15 amino acids. Germline CDR1 is SEHNR and CDR2 is FQNEAQ (reference sequence). Trimming cost V 2 bases and J 7 bases; bases outside gene matches: 8. The CDR3, as DNA: TGTGCCAGCAGCTTACCCGGGACTAGCGCTTGGGAGCAGTACTTC. This gives the protein CASSLPGTSAWEQYF. The whole variable domain, filled in from reference TRBV7-9 and TRBJ2-7, reads DTGVSQNPRHKITKRGQNVTFRCDPISEHNRLYWYRQTLGQGPEFLTYFQNEAQLEKSRLLSDRFSAERPKGSFSTLEIQRTEQGDSAMYLCASSLPGTSAWEQYFGPGTRLTVT.

Written as DNA, the CDR3 is TGTGCCAGCAGTTCCGCCACGAATAATCAGTACGAGCAGTACTTC. Its protein product is CASSSATNNQYEQYF. The J gene is TRBJ2-7, the V gene TRBV6-5; no clear D gene. V was clipped by 4 bases and J by 4 bases, with 17 bases between them. The CDR3 is 15 residues long. Germline assignment: CDR1 MNHEY and CDR2 SVGAGI.

The chain links TRBV19 to TRBJ1-1; D is ambiguous. Trimming stripped 5 bases from V and 3 bases from J, with 10 bases between. Germline V gene data show CDR1 as LNHDA and CDR2 as SQIVND (reference sequence). There are 13 residues in the CDR3. The CDR3 loop reads CASSLYRDTEAFF. CDR3 sequence (DNA): TGTGCCAGTAGTTTATACAGAGACACTGAAGCTTTCTTT.

The chain recombines TRBV28 with TRBJ2-7; D not certain. Trimming stripped 2 bases from V and 2 bases from J, with 16 bases between. The CDR3 loop spans 16 amino acids. Germline V gene data show CDR1 as MDHEN and CDR2 as SYDVKM. The DNA of the CDR3 is TGTGCCAGCAGTTTAGGCCCCCGGCTGGAGACCTACGAGCAGTACTTC. This encodes CASSLGPRLETYEQYF.

This clone appeared a single time. The chain has TRBV3-1 (or the pseudogene TRBV3-2) and TRBJ2-7, with D possibly matching TRBD1 (6 bases). Germline CDR1 LGHDT, CDR2 YNNKEL (reference sequence). V dropped 6 bases and J dropped 6 bases, with 9 bases sitting between them. The CDR3 is 11 residues long. CDR3 nucleotides: TGTGCCAGCAGGAAAGGGGGCGAGCAGTACTTC. It encodes CASRKGGEQYF.

The chain couples TRBV10-3 to TRBJ2-5, with 7 bases aligning to TRBD2. This CDR3 spans 15 amino acids. After removal of 3 bases from V and 5 bases from J, the junction contained 9 bases not matched to a gene. Germline values: CDR1 ENHRY, CDR2 SYGVKD. The CDR3 region is CAISDAGGSGETQYF. The CDR3 bases are TGTGCCATCAGTGACGCGGGCGGGAGTGGCGAGACCCAGTACTTC.

V gene TRBV27 combines with J gene TRBJ1-4; 8 nucleotides match TRBD1. The germline CDR1 and CDR2 sequences are MNHEY and SMNVEV (reference sequence). CDR3 length: 14 amino acids. V gave up 6 bases and J gave up 4 bases; unmatched junction bases: 4. The chain's CDR3 is CASRVDRDNEKLFF. The DNA for the CDR3 is TGTGCCAGCAGGGTGGACAGGGATAATGAAAAACTGTTTTTT.

The V call is TRBV10-2, the J call TRBJ1-1; perhaps TRBD1 as D (5 bases). This CDR3 spans 12 amino acids. V was clipped by 3 bases and J by 5 bases, with 7 bases between them. Germline assignment: CDR1 WSHSY and CDR2 SAAADI. The CDR3 reads CASSDRVTEAFF. CDR3 DNA sequence: TGCGCCAGCAGTGACAGGGTGACTGAAGCTTTCTTT.

The chain is built from TRBV6-2 or TRBV6-3 and TRBJ2-7, with TRBD1 identical over 8 bases. The CDR3 contains 17 residues. J was trimmed by 0 bases and V by 5 bases; bases with no gene match: 12. The V gene's germline CDR1 is MNHEY and CDR2 SVGEGT. CDR3 in amino acids: CASSRPQGAGLSYEQYF. The CDR3 nucleotides are TGTGCCAGCAGTAGACCCCAGGGGGCAGGTCTCTCCTACGAGCAGTACTTC.

A single count supports this clone. The chain uses TRBV7-2 and TRBJ2-1; 7 bases map to TRBD1. V lost 2 bases, J lost 8 bases, and 12 bases stayed unmatched. This CDR3 is 16 amino acids long. The V gene's germline CDR1 is SGHTA and CDR2 FQGNSA. The DNA of the CDR3 is TGTGCCAGCAGCTTAAGGGGACAGTACCTGGGAGATGAGCAGTTCTTC. Amino acid sequence: CASSLRGQYLGDEQFF.

The J gene is TRBJ2-2, the V gene TRBV7-6, with a possible D match to TRBD2 (6 bases). Trimming cost V 5 bases and J 2 bases, with 15 bases left between them. The germline gives CDR1 SGHVS, CDR2 FNYEAQ. This CDR3 is built from 16 residues. The CDR3, as DNA: TGTGCCAGCAGCCCCAGGCTAGCGACCAACACCGGGGAGCTGTTTTTT. This sequence encodes CASSPRLATNTGELFF. Full variable domain (outside the CDR3, taken from reference TRBV7-6 and TRBJ2-2): GAGVSQSPRYKVTKRGQDVALRCDPISGHVSLYWYRQALGQGPEFLTYFNYEAQQDKSGLPNDRFSAERPEGSISTLTIQRTEQRDSAMYRCASSPRLATNTGELFFGEGSRLTVL.

This chain connects TRBV10-3 to TRBJ1-3; 8 positions agree with TRBD1. With 3 bases clipped from V and 2 bases from J, the junction kept 3 bases outside the gene matches. The CDR3 covers 15 residues. Germline V gene lookup returns CDR1 ENHRY and CDR2 SYGVKD. The CDR3 region is CAISEGQGTGNTIYF. CDR3 nucleotides: TGTGCCATCAGTGAAGGACAGGGAACTGGAAACACCATATATTTT.

The V and J genes are TRBV3-1 (or the pseudogene TRBV3-2) and TRBJ2-1; 7 bases are a match to TRBD2. There are 13 residues in the CDR3. Unmatched junction bases numbered 1, after V lost 1 base and J lost 7 bases. Germline V CDR1 and CDR2: LGHDT, YNNKEL (reference sequence). The CDR3 DNA is TGTGCCAGCAGCCAAGCCGGGAGGAATGAGCAGTTCTTC. Encoded protein: CASSQAGRNEQFF.